Given below is one T cell receptor beta chain in context. This entry is derived from a study of tumor T cells in aggressive B-cell lymphoma. The method was immunoSEQ multiplex PCR; TCRdb's version includes in-frame clones alone and lacks a portion of them. The sample lists about 3,900 clones, 82% occurring once. The CDR3 length is 15 residues. Germline V CDR1 and CDR2: SGDLS, YYNGEE. V lost 0 bases and J 2 bases, leaving 11 bases between the germline ends. Sequenced sample: tumor tissue. The source of this sequence is an adult with diffuse large B cell lymphoma. This chain joins TRBV9 and TRBJ2-5, with D perhaps TRBD2 (6 bases). The CDR3 sequence is CASSVAAGVQETQYF. Here the CDR3 DNA reads TGTGCCAGCAGCGTAGCAGCGGGCGTGCAAGAGACCCAGTACTTC.